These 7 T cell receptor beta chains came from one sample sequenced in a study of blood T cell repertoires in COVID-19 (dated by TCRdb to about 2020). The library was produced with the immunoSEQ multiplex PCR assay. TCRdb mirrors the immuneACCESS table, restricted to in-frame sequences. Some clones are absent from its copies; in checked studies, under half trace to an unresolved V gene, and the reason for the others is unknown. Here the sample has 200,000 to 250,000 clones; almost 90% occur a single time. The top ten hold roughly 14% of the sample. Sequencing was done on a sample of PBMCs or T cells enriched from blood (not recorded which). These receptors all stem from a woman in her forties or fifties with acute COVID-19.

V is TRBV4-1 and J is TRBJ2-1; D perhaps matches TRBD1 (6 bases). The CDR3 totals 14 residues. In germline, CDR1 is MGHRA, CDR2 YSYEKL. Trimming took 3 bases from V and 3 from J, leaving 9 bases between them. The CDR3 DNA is TGCGCCAGCAGCCATGGACAGCTCTACAATGAGCAGTTCTTC. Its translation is CASSHGQLYNEQFF.

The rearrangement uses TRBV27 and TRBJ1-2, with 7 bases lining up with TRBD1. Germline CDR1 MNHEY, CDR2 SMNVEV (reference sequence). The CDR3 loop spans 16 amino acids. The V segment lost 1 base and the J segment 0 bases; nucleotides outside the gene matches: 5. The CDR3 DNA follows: TGTGCCAGCAGTTTATTGGGACAGTTCTCTAACTATGGCTACACCTTC. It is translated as CASSLLGQFSNYGYTF.

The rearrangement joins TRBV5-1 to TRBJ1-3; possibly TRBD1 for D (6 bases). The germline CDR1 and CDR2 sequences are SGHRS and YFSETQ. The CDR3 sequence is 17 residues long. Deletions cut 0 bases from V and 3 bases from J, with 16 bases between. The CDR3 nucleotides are TGCGCCAGCAGCTTGGCCCAGGGGCCTGGACTTGGAAACACCATATATTTT. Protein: CASSLAQGPGLGNTIYF.

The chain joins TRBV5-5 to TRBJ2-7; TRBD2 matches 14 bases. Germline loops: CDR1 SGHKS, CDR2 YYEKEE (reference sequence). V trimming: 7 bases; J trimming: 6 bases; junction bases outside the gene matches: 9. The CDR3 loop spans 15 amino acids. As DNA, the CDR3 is TGTGCCAGCGGGACCGGGACTAGCGGGAGTTTCGAGCAGTACTTC. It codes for CASGTGTSGSFEQYF.

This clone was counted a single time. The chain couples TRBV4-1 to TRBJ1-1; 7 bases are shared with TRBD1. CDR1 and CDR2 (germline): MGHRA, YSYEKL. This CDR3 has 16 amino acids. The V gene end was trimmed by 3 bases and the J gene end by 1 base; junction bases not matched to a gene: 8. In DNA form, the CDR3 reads TGCGCCAGCAGCCAGATACGACAGGGATCGAACACTGAAGCTTTCTTT. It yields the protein CASSQIRQGSNTEAFF.

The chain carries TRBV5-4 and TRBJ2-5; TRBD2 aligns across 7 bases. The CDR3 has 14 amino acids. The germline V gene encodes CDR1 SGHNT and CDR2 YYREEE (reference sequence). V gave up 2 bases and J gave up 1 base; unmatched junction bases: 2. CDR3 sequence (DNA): TGTGCCAGCAGCTTCGGGGGGAGCCAAGAGACCCAGTACTTC. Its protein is CASSFGGSQETQYF.

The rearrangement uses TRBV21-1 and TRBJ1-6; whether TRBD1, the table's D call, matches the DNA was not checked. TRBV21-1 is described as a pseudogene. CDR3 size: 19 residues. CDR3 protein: CASSIYTGQGSSYNSPLHF. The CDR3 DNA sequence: TGTGCCAGCAGCATCTACACGGGACAGGGGAGCTCCTATAATTCACCCCTCCACTTT.